Given below is one TCR beta chain in context. This sample is part of a study of blood T cell repertoires in COVID-19. V lost 4 bases, J lost 4 bases, and 8 bases stayed unmatched. The length of the CDR3 is 15 residues. CDR1 is MNHEY and CDR2 is SVGAGI in the germline V gene. Sequencing used immunoSEQ multiplex PCR; TCRdb keeps in-frame clones, though not all of them. This sample has under 250,000 clones, with approximately 88% found just once. The TCR sequence derives from a woman in her 30s who had been exposed to COVID-19. The specimen was PBMCs or T cells enriched from blood (not recorded which). This sequence joins TRBV6-5 and TRBJ1-2, with TRBD1 identical over 8 bases. DNA of the CDR3: TGTGCCAGCAGTTCCGGGGACAGGACCCCCTATGGCTACACCTTC. Protein product: CASSSGDRTPYGYTF.